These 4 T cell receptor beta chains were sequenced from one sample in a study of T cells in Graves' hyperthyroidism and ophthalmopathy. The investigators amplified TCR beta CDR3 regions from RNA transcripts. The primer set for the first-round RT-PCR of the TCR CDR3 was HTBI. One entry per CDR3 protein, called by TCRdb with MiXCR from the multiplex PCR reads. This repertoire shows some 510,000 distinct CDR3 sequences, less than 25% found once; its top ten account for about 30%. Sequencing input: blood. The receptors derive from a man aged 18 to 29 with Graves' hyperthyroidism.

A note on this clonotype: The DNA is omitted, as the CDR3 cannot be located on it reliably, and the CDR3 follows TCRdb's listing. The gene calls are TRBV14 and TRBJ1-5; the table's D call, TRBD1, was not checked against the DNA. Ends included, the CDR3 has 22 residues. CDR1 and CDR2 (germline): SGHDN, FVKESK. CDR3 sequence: CASSRGQNTEAFFGQGNQPQHF.

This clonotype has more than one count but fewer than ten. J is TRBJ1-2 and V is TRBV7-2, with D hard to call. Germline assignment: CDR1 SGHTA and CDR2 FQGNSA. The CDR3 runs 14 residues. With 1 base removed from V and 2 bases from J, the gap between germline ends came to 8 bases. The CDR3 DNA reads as TGTGCCAGCAGCTTAGGGGAGGAGAACTATGGCTACACCTTC. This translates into CASSLGEENYGYTF. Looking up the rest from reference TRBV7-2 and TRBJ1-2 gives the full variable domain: GAGVSQSPSNKVTEKGKDVELRCDPISGHTALYWYRQSLGQGLEFLIYFQGNSAPDKSGLPSDRFSAERTGGSVSTLTIQRTQQEDSAVYLCASSLGEENYGYTFGSGTRLTVV.

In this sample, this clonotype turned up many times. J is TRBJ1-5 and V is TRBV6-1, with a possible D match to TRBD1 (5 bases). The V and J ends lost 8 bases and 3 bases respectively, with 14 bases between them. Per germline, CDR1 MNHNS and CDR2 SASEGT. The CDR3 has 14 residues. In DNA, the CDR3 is TGTGCCAGCGGGGAGGGGAGTCTCAATCAGCCCCAGCATTTT. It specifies CASGEGSLNQPQHF.

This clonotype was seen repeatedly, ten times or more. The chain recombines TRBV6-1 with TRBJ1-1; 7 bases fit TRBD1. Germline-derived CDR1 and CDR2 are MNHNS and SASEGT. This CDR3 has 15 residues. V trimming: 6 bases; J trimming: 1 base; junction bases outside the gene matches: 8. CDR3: CASRRDGTANTEAFF. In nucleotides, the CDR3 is TGTGCCAGCAGGAGAGACGGGACAGCGAACACTGAAGCTTTCTTT.